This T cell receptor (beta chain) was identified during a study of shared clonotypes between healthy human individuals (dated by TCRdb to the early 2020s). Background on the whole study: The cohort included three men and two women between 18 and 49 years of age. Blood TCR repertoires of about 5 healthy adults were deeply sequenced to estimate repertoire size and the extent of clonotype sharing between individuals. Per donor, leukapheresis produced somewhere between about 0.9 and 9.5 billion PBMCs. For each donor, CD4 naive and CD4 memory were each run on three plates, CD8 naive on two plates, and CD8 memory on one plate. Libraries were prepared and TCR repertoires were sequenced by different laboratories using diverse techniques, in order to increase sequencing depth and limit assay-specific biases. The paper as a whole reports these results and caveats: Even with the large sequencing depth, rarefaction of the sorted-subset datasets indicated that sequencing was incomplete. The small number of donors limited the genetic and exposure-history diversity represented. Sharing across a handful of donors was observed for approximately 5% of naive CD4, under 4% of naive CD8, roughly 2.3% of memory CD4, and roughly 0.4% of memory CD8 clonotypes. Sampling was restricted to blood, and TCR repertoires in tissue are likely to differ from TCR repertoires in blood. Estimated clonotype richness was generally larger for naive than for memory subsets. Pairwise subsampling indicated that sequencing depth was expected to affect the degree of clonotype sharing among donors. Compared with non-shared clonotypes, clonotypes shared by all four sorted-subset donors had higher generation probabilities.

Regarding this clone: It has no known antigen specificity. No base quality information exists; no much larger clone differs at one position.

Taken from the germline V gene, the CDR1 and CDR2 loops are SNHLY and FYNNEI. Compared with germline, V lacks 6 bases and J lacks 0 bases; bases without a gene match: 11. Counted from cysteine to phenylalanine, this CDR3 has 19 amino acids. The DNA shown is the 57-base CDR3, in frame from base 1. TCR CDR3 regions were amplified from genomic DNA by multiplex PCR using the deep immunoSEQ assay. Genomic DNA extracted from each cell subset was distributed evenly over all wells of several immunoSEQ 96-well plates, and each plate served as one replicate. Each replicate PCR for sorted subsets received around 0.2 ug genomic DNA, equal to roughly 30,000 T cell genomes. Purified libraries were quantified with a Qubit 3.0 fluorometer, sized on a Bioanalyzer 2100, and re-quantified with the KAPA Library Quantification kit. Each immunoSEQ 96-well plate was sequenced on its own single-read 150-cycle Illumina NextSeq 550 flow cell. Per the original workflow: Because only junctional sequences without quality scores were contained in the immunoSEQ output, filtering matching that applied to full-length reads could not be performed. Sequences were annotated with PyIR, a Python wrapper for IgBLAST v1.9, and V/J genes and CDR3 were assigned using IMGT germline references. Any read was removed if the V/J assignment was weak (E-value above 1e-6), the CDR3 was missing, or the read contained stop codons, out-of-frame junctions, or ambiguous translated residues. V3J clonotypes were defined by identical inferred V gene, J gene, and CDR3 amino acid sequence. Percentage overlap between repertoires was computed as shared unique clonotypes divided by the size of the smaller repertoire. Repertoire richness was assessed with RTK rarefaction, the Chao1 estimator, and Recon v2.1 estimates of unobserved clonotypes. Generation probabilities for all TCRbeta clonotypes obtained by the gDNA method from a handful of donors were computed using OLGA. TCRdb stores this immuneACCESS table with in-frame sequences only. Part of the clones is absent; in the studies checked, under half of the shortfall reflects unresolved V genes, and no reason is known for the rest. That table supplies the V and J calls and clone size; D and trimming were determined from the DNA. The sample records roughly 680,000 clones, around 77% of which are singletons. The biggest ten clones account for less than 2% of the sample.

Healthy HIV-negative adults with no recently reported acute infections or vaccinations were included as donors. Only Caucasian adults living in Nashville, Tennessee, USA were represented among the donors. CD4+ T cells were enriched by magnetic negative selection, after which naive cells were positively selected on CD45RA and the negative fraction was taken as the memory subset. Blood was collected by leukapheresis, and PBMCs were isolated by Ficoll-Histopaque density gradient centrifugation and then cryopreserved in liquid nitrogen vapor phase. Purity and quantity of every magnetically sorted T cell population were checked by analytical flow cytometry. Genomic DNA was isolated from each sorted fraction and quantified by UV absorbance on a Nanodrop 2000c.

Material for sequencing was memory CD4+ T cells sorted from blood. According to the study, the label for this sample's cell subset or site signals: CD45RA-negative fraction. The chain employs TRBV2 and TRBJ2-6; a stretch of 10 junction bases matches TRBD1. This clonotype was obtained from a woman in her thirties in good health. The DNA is TGTGCCAGCAGCCCTCAGACAGGGGGCCGTAGCTCTGGGGCCAACGTCCTGACTTTC. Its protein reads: CASSPQTGGRSSGANVLTF. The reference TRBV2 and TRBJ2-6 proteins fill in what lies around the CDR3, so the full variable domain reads EPEVTQTPSHQVTQMGQEVILRCVPISNHLYFYWYRQILGQKVEFLVSFYNNEISEKSEIFDDQFSVERPDGSNFTLKIRSTKLEDSAMYFCASSPQTGGRSSGANVLTFGAGSRLTVL.